Listed below are T cell receptor beta chains from one sample, sequenced in a study of shared clonotypes between healthy human individuals. The repertoire was sequenced with immunoSEQ multiplex PCR; TCRdb's copy has only in-frame clones and lacks some. The data contain about 2.4 million clones, over 85% of them singletons. The sample comprised naive CD4+ T cells from PBMCs. The receptors originated from a young man in good health. Some clones in this sample may be carry-over from other donors' samples. Both conserved end residues are part of each CDR3. The order of the fields is V gene, J gene, CDR3 protein.

>TRBV23-1|TRBJ2-5
CASKTGTGGVETQYF
>TRBV5-1|TRBJ1-1
CASSSGVGRLITEAFF
>TRBV2|TRBJ1-2
CASSSAGAINYGYTF
>TRBV5-1|TRBJ1-1
CASSAGLRGSGTEAFF
>TRBV5-6|TRBJ2-5
CALTGGQETQYF
>TRBV6-6|TRBJ2-7
CASSVTFMAAYEQYF
>TRBV27|TRBJ2-1
CASSTLGAGRGYNEQFF
>TRBV5-4|TRBJ1-4
CASSKTGTGIRFGEKLFF
>TRBV9|TRBJ2-3
CASSRTDTQYF
>TRBV12-5|TRBJ2-2
CASGRDFGTGELFF
>TRBV7-2|TRBJ1-2
CASSAREPGYNYGYTF
>TRBV10-3|TRBJ2-7
CAISGTSGRSYEQYF
>TRBV5-1|TRBJ1-1
CASSLDGTRAFF
>TRBV7-9|TRBJ1-6
CASSLAYIQGSYSPLHF
>TRBV19|TRBJ1-2
CASRPGTGHRGYTF
>TRBV11-2|TRBJ2-1
CASSLRASDPLNEQFF
>TRBV28|TRBJ1-5
CASSLDREDQPQHF
>TRBV18|TRBJ1-1
CASSPTGLNTEAFF
>TRBV4-3|TRBJ1-1
CASSQESGRGAFF
>TRBV9|TRBJ2-3
CASSPRTSGSGNTQYF
>TRBV14|TRBJ2-4
CASSPRDRLAKNIQYF
>TRBV19|TRBJ2-1
CASSISSLPGLAYNEQFF
>TRBV2|TRBJ1-5
CASSGQGARNNQPQHF
>TRBV10-3|TRBJ1-5
CAIRDSNQPQHF
>TRBV15|TRBJ2-5
CATSRKVGSSVTQYF
>TRBV5-4|TRBJ2-1
CASSPGQGAGEQFF
>TRBV27|TRBJ2-2
CASSLWGVWAGTGELFF
>TRBV2|TRBJ1-2
CASSEPQDYGYTF
>TRBV20-1|TRBJ1-1
CSATGQPEAFF
>TRBV7-9|TRBJ2-3
CASSFLLAGEGTDTQYF
>TRBV7-3|TRBJ2-1
CASAPGQSNNEQFF